This T cell receptor (beta chain) was identified in a study of blood T cell repertoires in COVID-19 (dated by TCRdb to 2020 to 2021). Study-wide context: Collaborator samples came from the United States, Italy and Spain and covered acute and convalescent phases of COVID-19. Subjects who had been exposed to COVID-19, were actively infected with it, or had recovered from it provided the deeply sampled blood TCRbeta repertoires that made up the dataset. A freely available public database, intended as a resource for researchers studying the immune response to SARS-CoV-2, is where the repertoires were released. Where available, HLA class I and class II types were taken from metadata supplied by the sample provider and were not determined by assay-based typing. Sample metadata almost always included a de-identified subject ID, COVID-19 status, age in years and sex. Samples came from the ongoing ImmuneRACE study (first 160 participants) plus 1,254 subjects from 6 global collaborators. The prospective study material was composed of cDNA or gDNA derived from T cells, B-cell-depleted T cells, or PBMCs. Study-wide conclusions, independent of this receptor: The amount of clinical and demographic metadata varied by source and participant and was provided uncurated.

From a lookup of the germline V gene (reference sequence), CDR1 and CDR2 are LGHDT and YNNKEL. Spanning cysteine to phenylalanine, the CDR3 consists of 15 amino acids. Solely the CDR3 DNA is kept, with 45 bases framed from the first base. Cut back by 2 bases and 1 base, the V and J ends lie 9 bases apart. Collaborating institutions collected whole blood in K2EDTA tubes following their own protocols. Collaborator samples were shipped for TCRbeta analysis as frozen whole blood, isolated PBMCs, or DNA extracted from either sample type. Concerning this clone itself: Its binding antigen is unknown. Base qualities are not at hand, and no much larger clone is one base apart.

TCRbeta CDR3 regions were amplified from genomic DNA by means of the immunoSEQ Assay, a bias-controlled multiplex PCR. The paper's processing steps were these. The number of nucleated cells in each sample was estimated from the amplification of reference gene primers within the assay. To quantify the absolute abundance of each unique TCRbeta CDR3 rearrangement, sequence reads were collapsed and filtered. Productive Simpson clonality was computed per sample as the square root of Simpson's diversity index over productive rearrangements. The clones in this table, taken by TCRdb from immuneACCESS, are in-frame only. Not every clone is retained; where verified, under half of the shortfall comes from an unresolved V gene, and the cause of the rest is unknown. That table furnishes V, J and clone size, whereas the DNA furnished D and trimming. Across this sample there are 85,000 to 100,000 clones, with roughly nine tenths seen only once. The top ten hold 1.5% to 2% of the sample.

The chain employs TRBV3-1 (or the pseudogene TRBV3-2) and TRBJ2-4; the D gene is possibly TRBD2, with 6 bases matching. The source is a man between 60 and 75 years old with acute or convalescent COVID-19. Specimen: peripheral blood. The CDR3 protein sequence reads: CASSQRSGAKNIQYF. DNA sequence: TGTGCCAGCAGCCAACGAAGCGGGGCCAAAAACATTCAGTACTTC.